Below are 11 T cell receptor beta chains sequenced from a single sample in a study of cytomegalovirus exposure and HLA in healthy donors. PCR amplification relied on 60 Vbeta primers (plus 13 Jbeta primers). Libraries were prepared by immunoSEQ multiplex PCR; TCRdb keeps only in-frame clonotypes and omits some of them. The sample holds about 160,000 clones, over 75% seen once. The sample comprised PBMCs. These TCRs come from a woman between 50 and 59 years old in good health and CMV-seropositive.

The chain uses TRBV15 and TRBJ2-7; 7 bases fit TRBD2. The CDR3 totals 16 residues. Per the germline V gene, CDR1 is LNHNV and CDR2 is YYDKDF (reference sequence). V lost 0 bases and J lost 6; bases outside the gene matches: 11. The CDR3 loop is CATSRDLSGWGGEQYF. DNA for the CDR3: TGTGCCACCAGCAGAGACCTCTCCGGGTGGGGGGGCGAGCAGTACTTC.

For this clone: One end of the junction varies from germline; a read error may be responsible. The gene calls are TRBV7-9 and TRBJ2-1; perhaps TRBD1 as D (6 bases). This CDR3 comprises 12 residues. Germline loops: CDR1 SEHNR, CDR2 FQNEAQ (reference sequence). In nucleotides, the CDR3 is TGTTCCAGCAGCTGGGACAACAATGAGCAGTTCTTC. Protein: CSSSWDNNEQFF.

The rearrangement links TRBV29-1 to TRBJ2-7; 9 bases are shared with TRBD1. Germline trimming cut 3 bases from V and 6 bases from J; bases unmatched to any gene: 6. CDR1 is SQVTM, CDR2 ANQGSEA, per germline. The CDR3 spans 13 residues. The CDR3 sequence: CSVEQDRGGEQYF. In nucleotides, the CDR3 is TGCAGCGTTGAGCAGGACAGGGGTGGCGAGCAGTACTTC.

The chain has TRBV19 and TRBJ1-2; 8 positions agree with TRBD1. V gave up 7 bases and J gave up 1 base; unmatched junction bases: 5. Germline assignment: CDR1 LNHDA and CDR2 SQIVND (reference sequence). The CDR3 is made up of 14 amino acids. The DNA for the CDR3 is TGTGCCAGTATGGACAGGGAAAGTAACTATGGCTACACCTTC. Translated, it gives CASMDRESNYGYTF.

This chain connects TRBV5-3 to TRBJ2-1; 7 bases agree with TRBD1. TRBV5-3 is placed among ORFs of uncertain function. V was pared by 1 base and J by 4 bases, with 2 bases of the junction left unmatched. The CDR3 contains 14 residues. The CDR3 region has the DNA TGTGCCAGAAGCTTGAGGGACAGATACAATGAGCAGTTCTTC. This encodes CARSLRDRYNEQFF.

This clone was counted between two and nine times. The rearrangement links TRBV2 to TRBJ2-4; 8 bases match TRBD1. V shed 4 bases and J 5 bases; nucleotides not matched to a gene: 7. Germline lookup yields CDR1 SNHLY and CDR2 FYNNEI. CDR3 length equals 15 residues. In DNA, the CDR3 is TGTGCCAGCAGTGTGGTCAGGGGGCAAGAAAACATTCAGTACTTC. Translated: CASSVVRGQENIQYF.

The rearrangement uses TRBV9 and TRBJ2-5; TRBD2 agrees at 9 bases. Per the germline V gene, CDR1 is SGDLS and CDR2 is YYNGEE. The CDR3 consists of 13 residues. V gave up 4 bases and J gave up 5 bases; unmatched junction bases: 3. DNA of the CDR3: TGTGCCAGCAGCCCCAGCGGGAGGGAGACCCAGTACTTC. Amino acid sequence: CASSPSGRETQYF. Full variable domain (missing parts from reference TRBV9 and TRBJ2-5): DSGVTQTPKHLITATGQRVTLRCSPRSGDLSVYWYQQSLDQGLQFLIQYYNGEERAKGNILERFSAQQFPDLHSELNLSSLELGDSALYFCASSPSGRETQYFGPGTRLLVL.

With respect to this clone: A junction end diverges from the germline sequence, so it may reflect a read error. The chain couples TRBV7-9 to TRBJ2-1, with TRBD2 as a possible D gene (5 bases). The CDR3 runs 14 residues. Germline CDR1 is SEHNR and CDR2 is FQNEAQ (reference sequence). Here the CDR3 reads CSSSFMSQEDEQFF. The CDR3, as DNA: TGTTCCAGCAGCTTTATGTCTCAGGAGGATGAGCAGTTCTTC.

The rearrangement links TRBV6-1 to TRBJ1-2; TRBD1 is a possible D gene (5 bases). This CDR3 region has 16 residues. V was cut by 0 bases and J by 4 bases, with 15 bases left in between. Looked up from germline, CDR1 is MNHNS and CDR2 is SASEGT. CDR3 protein: CASSEAILEGRYGYTF. The CDR3 DNA reads as TGTGCCAGCAGTGAAGCGATTTTGGAGGGGCGCTATGGCTACACCTTC.

The chain carries TRBV5-1 and TRBJ2-1; 7 bases match TRBD2. J was trimmed by 8 bases and V by 2 bases; bases with no gene match: 10. This CDR3 has 15 amino acids. Germline lookup yields CDR1 SGHRS and CDR2 YFSETQ. The CDR3 is CASSFPSGVSDEQFF. The CDR3 DNA reads as TGCGCCAGCAGCTTTCCCAGCGGGGTTTCTGATGAGCAGTTCTTC.

The chain uses TRBV14 and TRBJ2-4; unclear D gene. The CDR3 sequence is 18 residues long. Germline V gene lookup returns CDR1 SGHDN and CDR2 FVKESK. Trimming left V 4 bases short and J 0 bases short, with 19 bases between. The CDR3 region has the DNA TGTGCCAGCAGCCGAAGCCCCACCGGCGGTCTAGCCAAAAACATTCAGTACTTC. It codes for CASSRSPTGGLAKNIQYF.